Listed below are T cell receptor beta chains from one sample, sequenced in a study of cytomegalovirus exposure and HLA in healthy donors. Using immunoSEQ multiplex PCR, the repertoire was profiled, and TCRdb retains in-frame clones only, with some absent. The sample includes fewer than 200,000 clones, about 80% of them seen just once. Sequences were obtained from PBMCs. These receptors originate from a woman between 18 and 29 years old in good health and CMV-seropositive. Both conserved end residues are part of each CDR3. D genes are given only for firm matches. Size is omitted from some rows. Given values are once, few, many or a class for expanded clones.

j_call d_call clone_size v_call cdr3_nt cdr3_aa
TRBJ1-1 NA NA TRBV7-9 TGTGCCAGCAGCTTAGATCCTCCGGGCACTGAAGCTTTCTTT CASSLDPPGTEAFF
TRBJ1-1 NA NA TRBV15 TGTGCCACCAGCAGAGATCGAGTTACTGAAGCTTTCTTT CATSRDRVTEAFF
TRBJ2-5 NA few TRBV6-1 TGTGCCAGCAGTGAACTCGGAGGGGAGACCCAGTACTTC CASSELGGETQYF
TRBJ1-6 NA NA TRBV7-6 TGTGCCAGCAGCCCTACCGGGGGCTCCTATAATTCACCCCTCCACTTT CASSPTGGSYNSPLHF
TRBJ1-2 NA NA TRBV10-3 TGTGCCATCAGAGAACAGGGTCTTGGCTATGGCTACACCTTC CAIREQGLGYGYTF
TRBJ1-5 TRBD1 NA TRBV25-1 TGTGCCAGCAGTGGGACAGGGGTCCGTCAGCCCCAGCATTTT CASSGTGVRQPQHF
TRBJ2-7 NA NA TRBV11-2 TGTGCCAGCACCTTAACTACGGACTACGAGCAGTACTTC CASTLTTDYEQYF
TRBJ2-5 NA NA TRBV11-3 TGTGCCAGCAGCTTAAACCCGGGGGAGACCCAGTACTTC CASSLNPGETQYF
TRBJ2-7 TRBD2 NA TRBV2 TGTGCCAGCAATTTACTAGCGGGAGCCTACGAGCAGTACTTC CASNLLAGAYEQYF
TRBJ2-7 NA NA TRBV5-6 TGTGCCAGCAGCGCGTCCGGGAAGAATCGGGGAGAGCAGTACTTC CASSASGKNRGEQYF
TRBJ1-4 NA once TRBV28 TGTGCCAGCAGTTCTAGCCAGTTGAAAGAAAAACTGTTTTTT CASSSSQLKEKLFF
TRBJ1-2 NA NA TRBV6-1 TGTGCCAGCAGTGAAAATCTTAACTATGGCTACACCTTC CASSENLNYGYTF
TRBJ2-7 NA few TRBV2 TGTGCCAGCCGGGGGAGGTACGAGCAGTACTTC CASRGRYEQYF
TRBJ2-6 TRBD1 NA TRBV4-3 TGCGCCAGCAGCCAAGACAGGGGGCCTGGGGCCAACGTCCTGACTTTC CASSQDRGPGANVLTF
TRBJ1-6 NA NA TRBV9 TGTGCCAGCAGCGTAGACCCCGAGTGGGGCTCACCCCTCCACTTT CASSVDPEWGSPLHF
TRBJ2-7 NA once TRBV11-3 TGTGCCAGCAGCTTAGCCCCTAGCTCGTACGAGCAGTACTTC CASSLAPSSYEQYF
TRBJ2-2 NA NA TRBV9 TGTGCCAGCAGCGTAGGAGCCATAACCGGGGAGCTGTTTTTT CASSVGAITGELFF
TRBJ2-1 NA NA TRBV6-5 TGTGCCAGCAGTTACGCGGATGAGCAGTTCTTC CASSYADEQFF
TRBJ2-2 NA NA TRBV4-1 TGCGCCAGCAGCCAAGATACGGTCCGGGGGACCGGGGAGCTGTTTTTT CASSQDTVRGTGELFF
TRBJ2-2 TRBD2 NA TRBV10-3 TGTGCCGCTGGACTAGCGGGGGACGACAACACCGGGGAGCTGTTTTTT CAAGLAGDDNTGELFF
TRBJ2-5 TRBD2 NA TRBV5-1 TGCGCCAGCAGCTTCTCAGCGGGGGGTTTACAAGAGACCCAGTACTTC CASSFSAGGLQETQYF
TRBJ2-1 TRBD2 NA TRBV4-3 TGCGCCAGCAGCCAAGAGGGTATTGGGGGGGGGACGCACAATGAGCAGTTCTTC CASSQEGIGGGTHNEQFF
TRBJ1-6 NA NA TRBV18 TGTGCCAGCTCACCAGAGGGCAGCTATAATTCACCCCTCCACTTT CASSPEGSYNSPLHF
TRBJ1-2 NA NA TRBV5-1 TGCGCCAGCAGCTTGGAATCCGGGAACATCGATGGCTACACCTTC CASSLESGNIDGYTF
TRBJ2-1 TRBD1 NA TRBV6-4 TGTGCCACAAGACAGGGGGTCTACAATGAGCAGTTCTTC CATRQGVYNEQFF
TRBJ2-7 TRBD1 NA TRBV7-3 TGTGCCAGCAGCCCTACCGGGACAGGGTTTGGATCGTCTTTC CASSPTGTGFGSSF
TRBJ2-7 NA few TRBV2 TGTGCCAGCAGAGTAGGGGGAACCTACGAGCAGTACTTC CASRVGGTYEQYF
TRBJ1-6 NA few TRBV19 TGTGCCAGTGGTGAATCGAGCTCCTATAATTCACCCCTCCACTTT CASGESSSYNSPLHF
TRBJ2-2 TRBD2 NA TRBV19 TGTGCCAGTAGTACCCTAGCGGGGGGTCTTGGCACCGGGGAGCTGTTTTTT CASSTLAGGLGTGELFF
TRBJ1-5 TRBD1 NA TRBV5-8 TGTGCCAGCAGCCAGGACAGGGGGCGCGATCAGCCCCAGCATTTT CASSQDRGRDQPQHF
TRBJ1-2 NA once TRBV5-6 TGTGCCAGCAGCCCACGGTCGAGGGGGGGGCAAGGCGGCTACACCTTC CASSPRSRGGQGGYTF
TRBJ1-6 NA NA TRBV7-8 TGTGCCAGCAGCTTGGAGACAGGACAAAATTCACCCCTCCACTTT CASSLETGQNSPLHF
TRBJ2-1 TRBD2 NA TRBV7-9 TGTGCCAGCAGCCCCTCCCCCAGCGGGGGGCGATACAATGAGCAGTTCTTC CASSPSPSGGRYNEQFF
TRBJ1-1 NA NA TRBV11-2 TGTGCCAGCAGCTTAGTCGCCAGGGGGAACACTGAAGCTTTCTTT CASSLVARGNTEAFF
TRBJ2-3 NA NA TRBV10-3 TGTGCCATCAGCCCTGCGGGTTCAGATACGCAGTATTTT CAISPAGSDTQYF
TRBJ2-7 NA NA TRBV7-8 TGTGCCAGCAGCTTCACAGCAAACTCCTACGAGCAGTACTTC CASSFTANSYEQYF
TRBJ1-2 NA NA TRBV9 TGTGCCAGCAGCGCCCCCTTGGCGGACTATGGCTACACCTTC CASSAPLADYGYTF
TRBJ2-6 NA many TRBV14 TGTGCCAGCAGCCCGACGGGGGCTGGGGCCAACGTCCTGACTTTC CASSPTGAGANVLTF
TRBJ1-2 TRBD1 NA TRBV6-5 TGTGCCGCCTGGGACAGAATGGATGGCTACACCTTC CAAWDRMDGYTF
TRBJ1-1 NA NA TRBV6-5 TGTGCCAGCAGAGAACAGGGCTCGGCCCGGACTGAAGCTTTCTTT CASREQGSARTEAFF